This T cell receptor (beta chain) emerged from a study of blood T cell repertoires in COVID-19. About the study: Acute-phase and convalescent COVID-19 samples originated in the United States, Italy and Spain. The cDNA or gDNA used as material had been derived from T cells, B-cell-depleted T cells, or PBMCs.

Original processing methods: Scientists estimated how many nucleated cells there were by amplifying reference gene primers. The repertoire was sequenced with immunoSEQ multiplex PCR; TCRdb's copy has only in-frame clones and lacks some. V and J calls and clone size come straight from that table; D and trimming were deduced from the DNA. The data show more than 35,000 clones, 80% seen once. This clone was observed a few times. Trimming stripped 4 bases from V and 0 bases from J, with 11 bases between. The CDR3 has 15 amino acids. In germline, CDR1 is LGHDT, CDR2 YNNKEL (reference sequence). The J gene is TRBJ2-3, the V gene TRBV3-1 (or the pseudogene TRBV3-2), with TRBD2 as a possible D gene (5 bases). The sequencing input was peripheral blood. The receptor was derived from a woman in her 70s with acute or convalescent COVID-19. CDR3 amino acids: CASSPLTGSTDTQYF. The DNA for the CDR3 is TGTGCCAGCAGCCCCTTGACGGGAAGCACAGATACGCAGTATTTT.